This is a list of T cell receptor beta chains from one sample in a study of control samples from healthy donors and cancer patients. Sequencing used immunoSEQ multiplex PCR; TCRdb keeps in-frame clones, though not all of them. This sample has a few hundred thousand clones, with around nine tenths found just once. The specimen was PBMCs. The receptors here all came from a man aged 35-49 years with head and neck cancer. CDR3s include the opening cysteine and the closing phenylalanine or tryptophan. A D gene is named only where the DNA matches it firmly. Some rows mark clone size as missing; the rest say once, few, many or name a class of expanded clone.

clone size: .; V gene: TRBV12-3/TRBV12-4; J gene: TRBJ2-7; D gene: .; CDR3 DNA: TGTGCCAGCAGTTTTCGAGTTTACGAGCAGTACTTC; CDR3 protein: CASSFRVYEQYF
clone size: once; V gene: TRBV30; J gene: TRBJ2-2; D gene: TRBD2; CDR3 DNA: TGTGCCTGGAGTGTAAGGACTAGCGGGAGGAAACGGGACACCGGGGAGCTGTTTTTT; CDR3 protein: CAWSVRTSGRKRDTGELFF
clone size: .; V gene: TRBV27; J gene: TRBJ1-1; D gene: .; CDR3 DNA: TGTGCCAGCAGTCCTGTTTATGGCACTGAAGCTTTCTTT; CDR3 protein: CASSPVYGTEAFF
clone size: .; V gene: TRBV3-1/TRBV3-2; J gene: TRBJ1-5; D gene: .; CDR3 DNA: TGTGCCAGCAGCCAAGATGCGGCAGGGGCTACCCCCCAGCATTTT; CDR3 protein: CASSQDAAGATPQHF
clone size: .; V gene: TRBV11-1; J gene: TRBJ1-6; D gene: .; CDR3 DNA: TGTGCCAGCAGCTCAACGACGTACAGCGCTTCACCCCTCCACTTT; CDR3 protein: CASSSTTYSASPLHF
clone size: .; V gene: TRBV12-3/TRBV12-4; J gene: TRBJ2-5; D gene: .; CDR3 DNA: TGTGCCAGCAGCCCGAGTGGGACCCAGTACTTC; CDR3 protein: CASSPSGTQYF
clone size: .; V gene: TRBV28; J gene: TRBJ1-5; D gene: TRBD1; CDR3 DNA: TGTGCCAGCATAACGCGCAGGGGGAATCAGCCCCAGCATTTT; CDR3 protein: CASITRRGNQPQHF
clone size: .; V gene: TRBV19; J gene: TRBJ2-5; D gene: .; CDR3 DNA: TGTGCCAGTAGTATACTCGGGGATCTAGAGACCCAGTACTTC; CDR3 protein: CASSILGDLETQYF
clone size: .; V gene: TRBV29-1; J gene: TRBJ2-7; D gene: .; CDR3 DNA: TGCAGCGTTCTTAGGGACTACGAGCAGTACTTC; CDR3 protein: CSVLRDYEQYF
clone size: .; V gene: TRBV28; J gene: TRBJ2-5; D gene: .; CDR3 DNA: TGTGCCAGCAGTTCCACCGAAGGAGCCGGGTGGGAGACCCAGTACTTC; CDR3 protein: CASSSTEGAGWETQYF
clone size: .; V gene: TRBV11-3; J gene: TRBJ2-3; D gene: TRBD1; CDR3 DNA: TGTGCCAGCAGCTCGGGACAGACCACAGATACGCAGTATTTT; CDR3 protein: CASSSGQTTDTQYF
clone size: .; V gene: TRBV7-2; J gene: TRBJ1-2; D gene: TRBD1; CDR3 DNA: TGTGCCAGTCAAGGCACAAGCCGACAGGGTGGGGGCTACACCTTC; CDR3 protein: CASQGTSRQGGGYTF